This TCR beta chain was documented in a study of blood T cell repertoires in COVID-19. This clone was seen a handful of times. The method was immunoSEQ multiplex PCR; TCRdb's version includes in-frame clones alone and lacks a portion of them. The sample carries under 200,000 clones, 85% recorded once. This CDR3 is built from 14 residues. V lost 3 bases and J lost 7; bases outside the gene matches: 8. CDR1 MDHEN and CDR2 SYDVKM come from the germline V gene. Sequenced sample: peripheral blood. The clonotype was recovered from an elderly woman with COVID-19, enrolled during active disease. This rearrangement joins TRBV28 to TRBJ2-7, with TRBD1 identical over 8 bases. CDR3 in DNA: TGTGCCAGCAGTTTGTCCACAGGGGGTCGAGAGCAGTACTTC. This gives the protein CASSLSTGGREQYF.